The T cell receptor (beta chain) described here comes from a study of shared T cell receptors in the human thymus. The CDR3 has 18 residues. Germline values: CDR1 MNHNS, CDR2 SASEGT. Trimming removed 2 bases from V and 0 bases from J; junction bases left unmatched: 3. This table comes from immunoSEQ multiplex PCR, and its TCRdb copy is limited to in-frame clones, with some not included. This sample carries hundreds of thousands of clones, 80% to 90% of them seen once, and the ten largest clones take about 0.0094%. This sample also appeared in a second study, on human thymus T cells.

This clonotype was obtained from a boy in the first two years of life with a congenital heart defect. Material for sequencing was thymocytes. The chain links TRBV6-1 to TRBJ2-3; TRBD2 matches 15 bases. The DNA of the CDR3 is TGTGCCAGCAGTGAACGGACTAGCGGGGGGGCCAGCACAGATACGCAGTATTTT. Translating gives CASSERTSGGASTDTQYF.